Each of the 25 T cell receptor beta chains below was sequenced from the same sample in a study of blood T cells in healthy people across ages. A sample-barcoded 5' primer and a J-beta primer mix were used in a second PCR of about 7 to 12 cycles. TCRdb re-derived calls from the 5' RACE reads in MiXCR, one entry per CDR3 protein. The table shows around 500,000 distinct CDR3 sequences, with less than 60% occurring only once. The sequenced sample was blood. These receptors were collected from a man older than 75 in good health.

This clonotype was seen many times. This chain uses TRBV6-5 with TRBJ2-6, with TRBD1 as a possible D gene (6 bases). The germline V and J ends were trimmed by 2 bases and 8 bases, with 22 bases remaining between them. The CDR3 has 18 residues. Germline-derived CDR1 and CDR2 are MNHEY and SVGAGI. CDR3 amino acids: CASSYTSLQGFGPNVLTF. Written as DNA, the CDR3 is TGTGCCAGCAGTTACACCTCCCTACAGGGCTTTGGACCCAACGTCCTGACTTTC.

The chain combines TRBV4-3 with TRBJ1-2; TRBD1 is a possible D gene (5 bases). CDR1 and CDR2 from the germline V gene are LGHNA and YSLEER. CDR3 length: 16 amino acids. V lost 1 base, J lost 1 base, and 13 bases lay in between. CDR3 DNA sequence: TGCGCCAGCAGCCAAGTAGGCAGACAGTTTAACTATGGCTACACCTTC. It is translated as CASSQVGRQFNYGYTF.

V gene TRBV6-5 combines with J gene TRBJ2-5, with D possibly TRBD2 on 6 matching bases. The CDR3 runs 15 residues. The ends were cut back, 10 bases at V and 11 bases at J, with 29 bases in the middle. Germline CDR1 reads MNHEY; CDR2 reads SVGAGI. Here the CDR3 DNA reads TGTGCCACCTCCTACGGGGGAGCTAGCGAAGGCGAACAGTACTTC. Translation: CATSYGGASEGEQYF.

The chain is built from TRBV10-3 and TRBJ2-3; 11 bases agree with TRBD2. The length of the CDR3 is 18 residues. Germline assignment: CDR1 ENHRY and CDR2 SYGVKD. Germline trimming cut 0 bases from V and 2 bases from J; bases unmatched to any gene: 7. CDR3 in amino acids: CAISESNRLAGTTDTQYF. As DNA, the CDR3 is TGTGCCATCAGTGAGTCGAACCGACTAGCGGGGACCACAGATACGCAGTATTTT.

The chain has TRBV5-1 and TRBJ2-7, with D perhaps given as TRBD1 or TRBD2 (5 bases each). This CDR3 is built from 14 residues. The V end lost 3 bases, the J end lost 6 bases, and 16 bases lay between the germline ends. Germline CDR1 reads SGHRS; CDR2 reads YFSETQ. The CDR3 sequence: CASSYAGTAREQYF. CDR3 in DNA: TGCGCCAGCAGCTACGCCGGGACGGCTCGCGAGCAGTACTTC.

This clonotype was counted between two and nine times. The chain uses TRBV6-5 and TRBJ2-3, with 11 bases matching TRBD2. Germline V gene lookup returns CDR1 MNHEY and CDR2 SVGAGI. The V segment lost 6 bases and the J segment 10 bases; nucleotides outside the gene matches: 12. The CDR3 loop spans 15 amino acids. This CDR3 reads CASRSTSGTYNAQYF. In DNA form, the CDR3 reads TGTGCCAGCAGGTCGACTAGCGGGACTTACAATGCGCAGTATTTT.

The gene calls are TRBV14 and TRBJ1-2, with unresolved D. V lost 8 bases and J 0 bases, leaving 10 bases between the germline ends. The CDR3 covers 13 residues. Germline loops: CDR1 SGHDN, CDR2 FVKESK. CDR3 nucleotides: TGTGCCAGCCCAACAACCGCTAACTATGGCTACACCTTC. Translation: CASPTTANYGYTF.

The chain couples TRBV20-1 to TRBJ2-3; the D gene could be TRBD1 or TRBD2 (5 bases each). Germline CDR1 reads DFQATT; CDR2 reads SNEGSKA (reference sequence). This CDR3 contains 13 residues. Trimming stripped 5 bases from V and 2 bases from J, with 11 bases between. The CDR3 protein is CSALRGATDTQYF. CDR3 DNA: TGCAGTGCTCTCAGAGGGGCCACAGATACGCAGTATTTT.

The V call is TRBV7-2, the J call TRBJ2-3, with a tentative D call TRBD2 (6 bases). Trimming pared 4 bases from V and 2 bases from J, leaving 13 bases between. CDR1 and CDR2 (germline): SGHTA, FQGNSA. The CDR3 runs 15 residues. The CDR3 DNA follows: TGTGCCAGCAGCTCCGGACTATTAATCACAGATACGCAGTATTTT. It specifies CASSSGLLITDTQYF.

CDR3 coding DNA: TGTGCCAGCTGTAGCGCCCCAGAGGATACGCAGTATTTT. This translates into CASCSAPEDTQYF. J is TRBJ2-3 and V is TRBV28; D possibly corresponds to TRBD2 (5 bases). The CDR3 contains 13 residues. Trimming cost V 8 bases and J 6 bases, with 15 bases left between them. CDR1 and CDR2 from the germline V gene are MDHEN and SYDVKM.

The gene calls are TRBV20-1 and TRBJ1-1; D not resolved. Trimming took off 6 bases at V and 9 bases at J, with 23 bases between the two ends. Looked up from germline, CDR1 is DFQATT and CDR2 is SNEGSKA (reference sequence). The CDR3 is made up of 14 amino acids. CDR3 DNA sequence: TGCAGTGCATCGGATGAATTGCCCTCCGGCAAAGCTTTCTTT. It specifies CSASDELPSGKAFF.

This clonotype was seen a handful of times. The chain uses TRBV4-1 and TRBJ2-7; TRBD2 is a possible D gene (6 bases). CDR3 size: 16 residues. V lost 0 bases, J lost 3 bases, and 15 bases lay in between. The germline V gene has CDR1 MGHRA and CDR2 YSYEKL. The CDR3 sequence: CASSQDRVAEGYEQYF. The CDR3 DNA reads TGCGCCAGCAGCCAAGATAGGGTAGCGGAAGGCTACGAGCAGTACTTC.

The rearrangement uses TRBV9 and TRBJ2-3; the D gene is possibly TRBD2 (8 bases). Germline CDR1 is SGDLS and CDR2 is YYNGEE. CDR3 length: 15 residues. V was pared by 3 bases and J by 4 bases, with 15 bases between. In DNA, the CDR3 is TGTGCCAGCAGCGGAGGGGGCGGGAGGTCAGATACGCAGTATTTT. It codes for CASSGGGGRSDTQYF.

CDR3 loop: CASSSSGTSGSGEQFF. The CDR3 DNA sequence: TGTGCCAGCAGCTCCTCCGGGACTAGCGGGTCTGGGGAGCAGTTCTTC. The chain couples TRBV7-3 to TRBJ2-1; 12 nucleotides align to TRBD2. After removal of 4 bases from V and 10 bases from J, the junction contained 11 bases not matched to a gene. The CDR3 loop spans 16 amino acids. Per the germline V gene, CDR1 is SGHTA and CDR2 is FQGTGA.

This clonotype was seen ten or more times. The rearrangement joins TRBV6-6 to TRBJ1-1; TRBD1 matches at 7 bases. Germline-derived CDR1 and CDR2 are MNHNY and SVGAGI (reference sequence). The CDR3 covers 13 residues. Trimming took 5 bases from V and 3 from J; bases not matched to a gene: 3. The chain's CDR3 is CASSDRADTEAFF. In nucleotides, the CDR3 is TGTGCCAGCAGTGACAGGGCGGACACTGAAGCTTTCTTT.

The rearrangement joins TRBV6-5 to TRBJ2-7, with D tentatively TRBD1 (5 bases). Gene TRBJ2-5 matches the end of the DNA better, so the J call may be wrong. Germline V gene sequence: CDR1 MNHEY, CDR2 SVGAGI. The CDR3 runs 13 residues. This chain's CDR3 is CASSYSTDGTQYF. DNA of the CDR3: TGTGCCAGCAGTTACTCGACAGATGGGACCCAGTACTTC.

This clonotype was recorded many times. It may be a read error: a sequence one base away is much more abundant. The genes are TRBV6-5 and TRBJ1-2; no definite D call. Germline lookup yields CDR1 MNHEY and CDR2 SVGAGI. The CDR3 consists of 14 residues. V dropped 5 bases and J dropped 2 bases, with 12 bases sitting between them. CDR3 region: CASSVLRQNYGYTF. CDR3 DNA: TGTGCCAGCAGTGTCTTACGGCAGAACTATGGCTACACCTTC.

This clonotype came up a few times. The chain employs TRBV5-1 and TRBJ2-1; 7 bases line up with TRBD1. The CDR3 length is 15 residues. The germline V gene encodes CDR1 SGHRS and CDR2 YFSETQ. The V segment lost 5 bases and the J segment 7 bases; nucleotides outside the gene matches: 12. The CDR3 region is CASSFDRGLWNEQFF. CDR3 nucleotides: TGCGCCAGCAGTTTCGATAGGGGGCTGTGGAATGAGCAGTTCTTC.

This clonotype was counted between two and nine times. This may arise from a read error, as a much more abundant clone is one base away. This chain uses TRBV6-6 with TRBJ2-7; D gene uncertain. CDR1 and CDR2 from the germline V gene are MNHNY and SVGAGI (reference sequence). The CDR3 covers 14 residues. CDR3 in amino acids: CASSDSRIEYEQYF. In nucleotides, the CDR3 is TGTGCCAGCAGTGACTCCAGAATCGAATACGAGCAGTACTTC.

This clonotype came up a few times. The chain employs TRBV5-1 and TRBJ2-5, with a weak D call TRBD2 (7 bases). This CDR3 contains 18 residues. Per the germline V gene, CDR1 is SGHRS and CDR2 is YFSETQ. The germline V and J ends were trimmed by 4 bases and 4 bases, with 26 bases remaining between them. The CDR3 is CASSGLRGEGDSRETQYF. CDR3 bases: TGCGCCAGCAGCGGGCTTCGCGGGGAGGGGGATTCAAGAGAGACCCAGTACTTC.

Only a few counts were recorded for this clonotype. This chain links TRBV28 with TRBJ2-7, with D unclear. Per germline, CDR1 MDHEN and CDR2 SYDVKM. The ends were cut back, 4 bases at V and 9 bases at J, with 13 bases in the middle. The CDR3 has 12 residues. The CDR3 bases are TGTGCCAGCAGTTCCAGAGACGTCAGGCAGTACTTC. Protein product: CASSSRDVRQYF. Complete variable domain (other parts from reference TRBV28 and TRBJ2-7): DVKVTQSSRYLVKRTGEKVFLECVQDMDHENMFWYRQDPGLGLRLIYFSYDVKMKEKGDIPEGYSVSREKKERFSLILESASTNQTSMYLCASSSRDVRQYFGPGTRLTVT.

This rearrangement joins TRBV29-1 to TRBJ2-1, with D possibly matching TRBD2 (6 bases). The J call could be wrong; TRBJ2-7 is a better fit for the DNA end. Germline V gives CDR1 SQVTM, CDR2 ANQGSEA. This CDR3 contains 15 residues. The CDR3 region has the DNA TGCAGCGCAGAATCAGCGGGCCCCTCCTACAATGAGCAGTACTTC. Translation gives CSAESAGPSYNEQYF.

The chain links TRBV20-1 to TRBJ2-5; the match to TRBD1 covers 7 bases. The junction had 5 bases not matched to a gene; V was cut back by 4 bases and J by 0 bases. The CDR3 runs to 14 residues. The germline V gene encodes CDR1 DFQATT and CDR2 SNEGSKA (reference sequence). The DNA of the CDR3 is TGCAGTGCTACTAGGGACAGCTACCAAGAGACCCAGTACTTC. It is translated as CSATRDSYQETQYF.

Only a few counts were recorded for this clonotype. CDR3 in amino acids: CASSPDDRVRETQYF. CDR3 coding DNA: TGCGCCAGCAGCCCTGATGACAGGGTAAGGGAGACCCAGTACTTC. This rearrangement joins TRBV4-3 to TRBJ2-5; 7 nucleotides line up with TRBD1. Looked up from germline, CDR1 is LGHNA and CDR2 is YSLEER. Trimming removed 4 bases from V and 5 bases from J; junction bases left unmatched: 10. The length of the CDR3 is 15 residues.

This clonotype has only a few counts. The chain recombines TRBV9 with TRBJ1-2; no clear D. Trimming removed 0 bases at V and 7 bases at J, with 16 bases between. Germline V gene data show CDR1 as SGDLS and CDR2 as YYNGEE. The CDR3 is 15 amino acids. CDR3 sequence reads: CASSVALWGSGGYTF. CDR3 in DNA: TGTGCCAGCAGCGTAGCTCTATGGGGATCCGGTGGCTACACCTTC.